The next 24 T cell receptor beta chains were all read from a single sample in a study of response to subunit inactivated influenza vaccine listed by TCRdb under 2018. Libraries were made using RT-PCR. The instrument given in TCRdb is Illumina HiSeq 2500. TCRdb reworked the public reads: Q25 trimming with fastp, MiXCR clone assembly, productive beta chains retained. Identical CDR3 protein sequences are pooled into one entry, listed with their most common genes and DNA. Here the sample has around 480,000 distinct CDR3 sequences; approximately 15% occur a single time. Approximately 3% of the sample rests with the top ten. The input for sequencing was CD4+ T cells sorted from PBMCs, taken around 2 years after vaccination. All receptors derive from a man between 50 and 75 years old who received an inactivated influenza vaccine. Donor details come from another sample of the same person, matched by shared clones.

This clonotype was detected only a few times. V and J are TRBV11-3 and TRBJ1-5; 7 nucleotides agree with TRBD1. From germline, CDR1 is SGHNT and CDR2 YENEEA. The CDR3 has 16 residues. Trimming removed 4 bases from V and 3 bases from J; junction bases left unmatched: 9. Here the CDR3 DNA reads TGTGCCAGCAGCTCGCACTCAGGGGGAGACAATCAGCCCCAGCATTTT. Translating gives CASSSHSGGDNQPQHF.

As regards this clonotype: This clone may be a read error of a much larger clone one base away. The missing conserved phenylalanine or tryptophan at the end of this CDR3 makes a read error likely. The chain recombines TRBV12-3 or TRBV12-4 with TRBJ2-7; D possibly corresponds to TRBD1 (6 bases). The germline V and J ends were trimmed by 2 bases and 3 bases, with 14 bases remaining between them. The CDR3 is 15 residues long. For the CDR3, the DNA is TGTGCCAGCAGTTTACAGACAGGCCTGAACTACGAGCAGTACTCC. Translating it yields CASSLQTGLNYEQYS.

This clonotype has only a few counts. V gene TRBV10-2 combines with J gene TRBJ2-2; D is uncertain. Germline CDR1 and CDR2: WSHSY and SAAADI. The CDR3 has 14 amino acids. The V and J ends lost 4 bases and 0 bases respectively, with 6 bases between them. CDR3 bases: TGCGCCAGCAGTGTGACGGCGAACACCGGGGAGCTGTTTTTT. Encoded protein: CASSVTANTGELFF.

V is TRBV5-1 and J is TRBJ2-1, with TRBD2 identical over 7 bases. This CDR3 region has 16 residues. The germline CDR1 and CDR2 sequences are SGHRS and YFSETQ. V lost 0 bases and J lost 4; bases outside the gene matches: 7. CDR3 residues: CASSLAGGAGYNEQFF. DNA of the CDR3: TGCGCCAGCAGCTTGGCTGGGGGAGCGGGATACAATGAGCAGTTCTTC.

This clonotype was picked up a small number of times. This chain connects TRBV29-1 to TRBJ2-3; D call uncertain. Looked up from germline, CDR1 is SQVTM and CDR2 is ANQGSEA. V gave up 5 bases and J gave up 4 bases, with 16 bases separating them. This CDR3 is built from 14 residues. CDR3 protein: CSVLQIFGSDTQYF. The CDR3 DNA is TGCAGCGTTCTCCAAATTTTCGGCTCAGATACGCAGTATTTT.

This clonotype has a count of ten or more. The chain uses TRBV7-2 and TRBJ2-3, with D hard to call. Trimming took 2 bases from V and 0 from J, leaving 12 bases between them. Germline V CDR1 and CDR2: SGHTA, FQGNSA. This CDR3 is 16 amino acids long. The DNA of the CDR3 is TGTGCCAGCAGCTTAAACCACGGAGCTAGCACAGATACGCAGTATTTT. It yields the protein CASSLNHGASTDTQYF.

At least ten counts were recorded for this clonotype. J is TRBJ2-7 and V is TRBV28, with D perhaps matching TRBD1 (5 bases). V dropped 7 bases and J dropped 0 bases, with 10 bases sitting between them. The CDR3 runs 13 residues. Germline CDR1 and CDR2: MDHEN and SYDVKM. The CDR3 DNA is TGTGCCAGCACCAGACAGAGCTCCTACGAGCAGTACTTC. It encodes CASTRQSSYEQYF.

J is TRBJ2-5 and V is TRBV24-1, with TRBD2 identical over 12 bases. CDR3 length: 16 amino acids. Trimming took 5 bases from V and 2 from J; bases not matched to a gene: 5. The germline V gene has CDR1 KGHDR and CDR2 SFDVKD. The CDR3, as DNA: TGTGCCACCAGTGGGACTAGCGGGAAGATACAAGAGACCCAGTACTTC. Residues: CATSGTSGKIQETQYF.

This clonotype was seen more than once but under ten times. The CDR3 is CSALMGTAGGRQYF. DNA of the CDR3: TGCAGTGCCCTGATGGGAACAGCGGGAGGACGACAGTACTTC. The gene calls are TRBV20-1 and TRBJ2-7; TRBD2 agrees at 9 bases. This CDR3 spans 14 amino acids. Germline CDR1 reads DFQATT; CDR2 reads SNEGSKA (reference sequence). The trim removed 6 bases at V and 10 bases at J, leaving 16 bases unmatched.

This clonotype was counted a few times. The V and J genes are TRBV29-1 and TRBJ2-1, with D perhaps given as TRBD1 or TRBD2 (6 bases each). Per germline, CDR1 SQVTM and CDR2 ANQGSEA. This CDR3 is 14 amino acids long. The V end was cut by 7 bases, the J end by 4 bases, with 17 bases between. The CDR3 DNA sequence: TGCAGCGCCCAGAGGGGGGTAGGGTACAATGAGCAGTTCTTC. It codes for CSAQRGVGYNEQFF.

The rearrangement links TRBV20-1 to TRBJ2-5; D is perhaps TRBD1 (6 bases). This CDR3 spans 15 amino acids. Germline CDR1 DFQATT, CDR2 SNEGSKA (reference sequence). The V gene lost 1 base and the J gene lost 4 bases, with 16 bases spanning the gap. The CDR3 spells CSARVWGQGRETQYF. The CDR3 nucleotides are TGCAGTGCTAGAGTTTGGGGGCAGGGACGAGAGACCCAGTACTTC.

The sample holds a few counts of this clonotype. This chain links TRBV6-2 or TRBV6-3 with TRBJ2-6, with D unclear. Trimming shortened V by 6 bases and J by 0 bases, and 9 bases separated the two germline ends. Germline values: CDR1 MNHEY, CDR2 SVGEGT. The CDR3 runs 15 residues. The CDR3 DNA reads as TGTGCCAGCAGCCCTTGGCCCTCTGGGGCCAACGTCCTGACTTTC. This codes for CASSPWPSGANVLTF.

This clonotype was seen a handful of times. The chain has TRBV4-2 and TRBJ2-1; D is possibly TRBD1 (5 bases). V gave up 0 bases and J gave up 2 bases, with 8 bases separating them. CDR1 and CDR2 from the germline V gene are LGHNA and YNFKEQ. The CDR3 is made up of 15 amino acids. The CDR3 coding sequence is TGTGCCAGCAGCCAAGAGGGCAGGGCCTACAATGAGCAGTTCTTC. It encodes CASSQEGRAYNEQFF.

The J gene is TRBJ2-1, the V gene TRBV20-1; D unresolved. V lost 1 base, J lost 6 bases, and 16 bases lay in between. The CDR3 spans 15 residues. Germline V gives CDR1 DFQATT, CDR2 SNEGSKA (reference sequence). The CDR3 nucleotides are TGCAGTGCTAGAGTACCGGGTACGTCCCCCAATGAGCAGTTCTTC. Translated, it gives CSARVPGTSPNEQFF.

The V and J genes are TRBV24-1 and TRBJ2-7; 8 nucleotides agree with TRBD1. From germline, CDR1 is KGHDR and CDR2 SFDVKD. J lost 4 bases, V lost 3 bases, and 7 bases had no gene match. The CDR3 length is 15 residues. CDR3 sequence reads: CATSDPGTGGYEQYF. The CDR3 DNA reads TGTGCCACCAGTGATCCCGGGACAGGAGGTTACGAGCAGTACTTC.

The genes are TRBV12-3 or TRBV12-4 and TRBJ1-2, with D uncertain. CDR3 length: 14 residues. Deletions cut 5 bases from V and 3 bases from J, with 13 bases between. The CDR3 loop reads CASSPSTGHYGYTF. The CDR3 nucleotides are TGTGCCAGCAGTCCGTCTACGGGTCACTATGGCTACACCTTC.

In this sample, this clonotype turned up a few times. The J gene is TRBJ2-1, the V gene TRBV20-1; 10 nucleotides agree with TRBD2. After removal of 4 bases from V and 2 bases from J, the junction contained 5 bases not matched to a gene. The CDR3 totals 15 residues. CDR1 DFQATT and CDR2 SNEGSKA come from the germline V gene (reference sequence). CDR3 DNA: TGCAGTGCTACTAGCGGGAGTGTTCCCTACAATGAGCAGTTCTTC. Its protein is CSATSGSVPYNEQFF.

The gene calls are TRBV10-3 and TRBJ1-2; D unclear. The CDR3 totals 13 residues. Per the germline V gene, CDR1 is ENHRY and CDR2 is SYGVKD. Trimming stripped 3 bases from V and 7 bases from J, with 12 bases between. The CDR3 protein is CAISDQSSGGYTF. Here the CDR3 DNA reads TGTGCCATCAGTGACCAGAGCTCCGGTGGCTACACCTTC.

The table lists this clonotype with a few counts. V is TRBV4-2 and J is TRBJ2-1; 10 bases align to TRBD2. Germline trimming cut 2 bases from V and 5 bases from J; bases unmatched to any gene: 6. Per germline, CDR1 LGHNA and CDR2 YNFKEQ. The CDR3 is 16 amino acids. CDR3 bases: TGTGCCAGCAGCCAAACCAGGACTAGCGGACACAATGAGCAGTTCTTC. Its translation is CASSQTRTSGHNEQFF.

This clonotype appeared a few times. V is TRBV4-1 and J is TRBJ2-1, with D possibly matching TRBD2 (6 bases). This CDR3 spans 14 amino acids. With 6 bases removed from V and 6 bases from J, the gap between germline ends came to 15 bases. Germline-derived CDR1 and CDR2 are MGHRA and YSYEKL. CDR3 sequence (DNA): TGCGCCAGCAGGGTCGGCGGGGATCTCAATGAGCAGTTCTTC. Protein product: CASRVGGDLNEQFF.

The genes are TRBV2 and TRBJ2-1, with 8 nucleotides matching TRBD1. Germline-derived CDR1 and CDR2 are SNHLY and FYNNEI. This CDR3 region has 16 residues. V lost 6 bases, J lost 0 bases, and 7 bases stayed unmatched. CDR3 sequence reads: CASSRRQGSSYNEQFF. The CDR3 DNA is TGTGCCAGCAGCAGGAGACAGGGGAGCTCCTACAATGAGCAGTTCTTC. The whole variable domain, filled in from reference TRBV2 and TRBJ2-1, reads EPEVTQTPSHQVTQMGQEVILRCVPISNHLYFYWYRQILGQKVEFLVSFYNNEISEKSEIFDDQFSVERPDGSNFTLKIRSTKLEDSAMYFCASSRRQGSSYNEQFFGPGTRLTVL.

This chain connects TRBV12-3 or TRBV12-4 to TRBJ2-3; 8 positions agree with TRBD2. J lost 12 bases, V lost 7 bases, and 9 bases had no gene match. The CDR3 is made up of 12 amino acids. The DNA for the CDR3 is TGTGCCAGCACCCTGTCGGGGGGGAGACAGTATTTT. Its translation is CASTLSGGRQYF.

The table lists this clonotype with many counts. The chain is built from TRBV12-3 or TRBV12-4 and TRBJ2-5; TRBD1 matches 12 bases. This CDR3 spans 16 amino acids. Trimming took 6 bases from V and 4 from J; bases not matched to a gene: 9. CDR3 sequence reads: CASSLGTGGGLETQYF. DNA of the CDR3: TGTGCCAGCAGCCTGGGGACAGGGGGCGGTTTAGAGACCCAGTACTTC.

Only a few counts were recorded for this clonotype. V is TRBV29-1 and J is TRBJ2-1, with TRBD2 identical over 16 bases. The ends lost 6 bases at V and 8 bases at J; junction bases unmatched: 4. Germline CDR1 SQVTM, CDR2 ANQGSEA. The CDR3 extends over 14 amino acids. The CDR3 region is CSVSGLAGGDEQFF. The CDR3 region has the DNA TGCAGCGTATCGGGACTAGCGGGAGGGGATGAGCAGTTCTTC.